The rows below give T cell receptor beta chains drawn from one sample of a study of cytomegalovirus exposure and HLA in healthy donors. Clones were sequenced by immunoSEQ multiplex PCR, and TCRdb holds only the in-frame ones, with some missing. The sample carries over 150,000 clones, about 78% recorded once. The sample comprised PBMCs. These receptors all come from a woman aged 25 to 39 in good health and CMV-seronegative. The CDR3 runs from the conserved cysteine through the conserved F or W.

>TRBV27
CASSLSGGNEQFF
>TRBV29-1
CSVEGQNTDTQYF
>TRBV7-2
CASSLRDRFYEQYF
>TRBV7-9
CASRWPAGGVDTQYF
>TRBV5-1
CASSSLAFREDTQYF
>TRBV7-8
CASSLGGFSYEQYF
>TRBV30
CAWSVLSASGNTIYF
>TRBV10-2
CASSPRGTEAFF
>TRBV29-1
CSGGGFQETQYF
>TRBV4-2
CASSQDWLAGDTGELFF
>TRBV11-3
CASSLGPGGRGNTEAFF